These T cell receptor beta chains were read from a single sample in a study of post-analysis software for immune sequencing data. MiXCR was run by TCRdb on the PCR reads, yielding one entry per CDR3 protein. The sample shows over 700,000 distinct CDR3 sequences, 25% to 30% of them seen only once. Input material: blood. These receptors all stem from a girl aged 5 to 17 with multiple sclerosis. Both conserved end residues are part of each CDR3. D genes are given only for firm matches. Clone size appears in some rows only: once, few, many, or a class for an expanded clone.

v_gene: TRBV29-1
abundance: many
j_gene: TRBJ1-1
d_gene: -
len: 12
CDR3nt: TGCAGCGGCCGGGGGTATCAGAGTCAAGCTTTCTTT
CDR3aa: CSGRGYQSQAFF

v_gene: TRBV20-1
abundance: -
j_gene: TRBJ2-7
d_gene: -
len: 13
CDR3nt: TGCAGTGCTCGCCCCCTCACGAGGGGCGAGCAGTACTTC
CDR3aa: CSARPLTRGEQYF

v_gene: TRBV20-1
abundance: -
j_gene: TRBJ2-5
d_gene: TRBD1
len: 12
CDR3nt: TGCAGTGCTAGACAGGGGGTTGAGACCCAGTACTTC
CDR3aa: CSARQGVETQYF

v_gene: TRBV6-6
abundance: -
j_gene: TRBJ1-2
d_gene: TRBD1
len: 14
CDR3nt: TGTGCCAGCAATTCGGGAGGGACAGGGGTTGGCTACACCTTC
CDR3aa: CASNSGGTGVGYTF

v_gene: TRBV19
abundance: -
j_gene: TRBJ1-5
d_gene: TRBD1
len: 15
CDR3nt: TGTGCCAGTAGTATTGGGACAGGTAGCAATCAGCCCCAGCATTTT
CDR3aa: CASSIGTGSNQPQHF

v_gene: TRBV20-1
abundance: few
j_gene: TRBJ2-1
d_gene: TRBD2
len: 18
CDR3nt: TGCAGACCAAGACCGAGGACTAGCGGGGGGCTCTCCTACAATGAGCAGTTCTTC
CDR3aa: CRPRPRTSGGLSYNEQFF

v_gene: TRBV11-2
abundance: -
j_gene: TRBJ2-4
d_gene: -
len: 13
CDR3nt: TGTGCCAGCAGCCACGGAGGGGGGGACATTCAGTACTTC
CDR3aa: CASSHGGGDIQYF

v_gene: TRBV6-6
abundance: few
j_gene: TRBJ2-3
d_gene: -
len: 13
CDR3nt: TGTGCCAGCTGGGGGGATCCTGTGAATACGCAGTATTTT
CDR3aa: CASWGDPVNTQYF

v_gene: TRBV7-2
abundance: -
j_gene: TRBJ2-7
d_gene: -
len: 13
CDR3nt: TGTGCCAGCAGCGAAGACCTATCCTACGAGCAGTACTTC
CDR3aa: CASSEDLSYEQYF

v_gene: TRBV29-1
abundance: few
j_gene: TRBJ2-7
d_gene: TRBD2
len: 16
CDR3nt: TGCAGCGTTCGTTCGGTGGCGGGAGGGCCGACCTACGAGCAGTACTTC
CDR3aa: CSVRSVAGGPTYEQYF

v_gene: TRBV6-5
abundance: many
j_gene: TRBJ2-5
d_gene: TRBD1
len: 14
CDR3nt: TGTGCCAGCAGTTCGACAGGGTTGGCAGAGACCCAGTACTTC
CDR3aa: CASSSTGLAETQYF

v_gene: TRBV20-1
abundance: many
j_gene: TRBJ2-1
d_gene: TRBD2
len: 15
CDR3nt: TGCAGTGCTAGAGATAGGGTTAGCGGGAGGGATGAGCAGTTCTTC
CDR3aa: CSARDRVSGRDEQFF

v_gene: TRBV11-2
abundance: -
j_gene: TRBJ2-7
d_gene: TRBD1
len: 15
CDR3nt: TGTGCCAGCAGCCCGCCCGGGACAGGGGTCGACGAGCAGTACTTC
CDR3aa: CASSPPGTGVDEQYF

v_gene: TRBV4-2
abundance: -
j_gene: TRBJ2-3
d_gene: -
len: 15
CDR3nt: TGTGCCAGCGGCCAAGACCCCGAACTCGCAGATACGCAGTATTTT
CDR3aa: CASGQDPELADTQYF

v_gene: TRBV4-1
abundance: -
j_gene: TRBJ1-4
d_gene: -
len: 16
CDR3nt: TGCGCCAGCAGCCCTCTGTCTAGGGGAGGTGGTGAAAAACTGTTTTTT
CDR3aa: CASSPLSRGGGEKLFF

v_gene: TRBV7-9
abundance: once
j_gene: TRBJ1-1
d_gene: -
len: 15
CDR3nt: TGTGCCAGCAATCCCTCCGGGCAGATGAACACTGAAGCTTTCTTT
CDR3aa: CASNPSGQMNTEAFF

v_gene: TRBV10-1
abundance: -
j_gene: TRBJ2-7
d_gene: -
len: 16
CDR3nt: TGCGCCAGCAGTGAGAGGGGCGGCCAGGGGAGAGTCGAGCAGTACTTC
CDR3aa: CASSERGGQGRVEQYF

v_gene: TRBV9
abundance: -
j_gene: TRBJ1-1
d_gene: -
len: 16
CDR3nt: TGTGCCAGCAGCGCACTTCCTATGCGTGGAGGGCCTGAAGCTTTCTTT
CDR3aa: CASSALPMRGGPEAFF

v_gene: TRBV28
abundance: -
j_gene: TRBJ2-3
d_gene: TRBD2
len: 18
CDR3nt: TGTGCCAGCAGTTTATCGGAAGGACTAGCGGTCAGCACAGATACGCAGTATTTT
CDR3aa: CASSLSEGLAVSTDTQYF

v_gene: TRBV10-3
abundance: -
j_gene: TRBJ2-7
d_gene: TRBD2
len: 15
CDR3nt: TGTGCCATCAGTGAGTCCTTACTAGCGCCCAATGAGCAGTACTTC
CDR3aa: CAISESLLAPNEQYF

v_gene: TRBV7-2
abundance: -
j_gene: TRBJ1-1
d_gene: -
len: 18
CDR3nt: TGTGCCAGCAGCTTAGCGCTAAATTTGAACAGGATGAACACTGAAGCTTTCTTT
CDR3aa: CASSLALNLNRMNTEAFF

v_gene: TRBV19
abundance: -
j_gene: TRBJ2-1
d_gene: -
len: 14
CDR3nt: TGTGCCAGTAAGGACTCCCCCTCCTACAATGAGCAGTTCTTC
CDR3aa: CASKDSPSYNEQFF

v_gene: TRBV11-2
abundance: -
j_gene: TRBJ1-1
d_gene: TRBD1
len: 14
CDR3nt: TGTGCCAGCAGCTACCGGGACAGGGCCACTGAAGCTTTCTTT
CDR3aa: CASSYRDRATEAFF

v_gene: TRBV9
abundance: -
j_gene: TRBJ2-7
d_gene: -
len: 16
CDR3nt: TGTGCCAGCAGCGATAGCACCCTACTGGGGTACAATGAGCAGTACTTC
CDR3aa: CASSDSTLLGYNEQYF

v_gene: TRBV2
abundance: -
j_gene: TRBJ2-5
d_gene: TRBD2
len: 16
CDR3nt: TGTGCCAGCAGATATCCTAGCGGGAGCGCTCGGGGGACCCAGTACTTC
CDR3aa: CASRYPSGSARGTQYF

v_gene: TRBV20-1
abundance: few
j_gene: TRBJ1-6
d_gene: TRBD1
len: 14
CDR3nt: TGCAGTGCCGAAGGACAGGTCTATAATTCACCCCTCCACTTT
CDR3aa: CSAEGQVYNSPLHF

v_gene: TRBV10-3
abundance: many
j_gene: TRBJ2-5
d_gene: -
len: 13
CDR3nt: TGTGCCATCAGTGAGAGGGGATCTGAGACCCAGTACTTC
CDR3aa: CAISERGSETQYF

v_gene: TRBV7-2
abundance: -
j_gene: TRBJ2-7
d_gene: TRBD1
len: 14
CDR3nt: TGTGCCAGCAGGACAGGGCCCAACTCCTACGAGCAGTACTTC
CDR3aa: CASRTGPNSYEQYF